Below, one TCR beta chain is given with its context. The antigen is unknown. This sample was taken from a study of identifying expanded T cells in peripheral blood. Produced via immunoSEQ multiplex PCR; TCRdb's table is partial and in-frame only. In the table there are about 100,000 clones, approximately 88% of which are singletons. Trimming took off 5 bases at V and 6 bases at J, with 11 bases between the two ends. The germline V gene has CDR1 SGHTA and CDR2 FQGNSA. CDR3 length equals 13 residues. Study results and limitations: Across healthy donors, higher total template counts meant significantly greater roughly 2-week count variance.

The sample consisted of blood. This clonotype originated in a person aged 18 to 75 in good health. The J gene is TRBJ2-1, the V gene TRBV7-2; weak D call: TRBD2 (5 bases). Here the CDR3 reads CASSPREGNEQFF. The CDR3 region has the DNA TGTGCCAGCAGCCCGAGAGAGGGCAATGAGCAGTTCTTC.